This T cell receptor (beta chain) emerged from a study of blood T cells in healthy people across ages. The CDR3 runs to 15 residues. The trim removed 6 bases at V and 7 bases at J, leaving 17 bases unmatched. Per the germline V gene, CDR1 is DFQATT and CDR2 is SNEGSKA (reference sequence). Together with a sample-barcoded 5' primer, a J-beta primer mix was included in a second PCR lasting about 7 to 11 cycles. TCRdb re-derived calls from the 5' RACE reads in MiXCR, one entry per CDR3 protein. The table records roughly 700,000 distinct CDR3 sequences, over 45% of them present only once. The chain combines TRBV20-1 with TRBJ2-7; 8 bases align to TRBD2. The sequenced sample consisted of blood. The receptor was derived from an older woman in good health. Written as DNA, the CDR3 is TGCAGTGCCAACCCCGGGACTAGTTCGATTGATGAGCAGTACTTC. Its protein is CSANPGTSSIDEQYF.